Listed below are T cell receptor beta chains from one sample, sequenced in a study of cytomegalovirus exposure and HLA in healthy donors. The assay was immunoSEQ multiplex PCR, and TCRdb's table has in-frame clones only and misses some. The profile shows about 250,000 clones, under 90% of them singletons. Sequenced: PBMCs. The receptor source for this set is a girl aged 2-9 years in good health and CMV-seronegative. The CDR3 runs from the conserved cysteine through the conserved F or W. Fields, in order: V gene, D gene, J gene, clone size, CDR3 protein, CDR3 DNA. The D gene is left open where the match is weak. Clone sizes are given selectively: once, few, many, or a class where the clone is expanded.

v_gene: TRBV27; d_gene: .; j_gene: TRBJ1-1; abundance: .; CDR3aa: CASSSGGFKVGTEAFF; CDR3nt: TGTGCCAGCAGTTCCGGAGGGTTTAAGGTAGGGACTGAAGCTTTCTTT
v_gene: TRBV7-9; d_gene: .; j_gene: TRBJ2-1; abundance: once; CDR3aa: CASSLARGGWEQFF; CDR3nt: TGTGCCAGCAGCTTAGCGCGGGGAGGTTGGGAGCAGTTCTTC
v_gene: TRBV28; d_gene: TRBD1; j_gene: TRBJ1-6; abundance: .; CDR3aa: CASSARQGPYSPLHF; CDR3nt: TGTGCCAGCAGTGCACGACAGGGCCCTTATTCACCCCTCCACTTT
v_gene: TRBV7-6; d_gene: .; j_gene: TRBJ1-5; abundance: .; CDR3aa: CASSLARGQPQHF; CDR3nt: TGTGCCAGCAGCTTAGCCAGGGGTCAGCCCCAGCATTTT
v_gene: TRBV4-2; d_gene: TRBD2; j_gene: TRBJ2-3; abundance: .; CDR3aa: CASSHALAGITDTQYF; CDR3nt: TGTGCCAGCAGCCATGCCCTAGCGGGCATCACAGATACGCAGTATTTT
v_gene: TRBV20-1; d_gene: TRBD1; j_gene: TRBJ1-2; abundance: .; CDR3aa: CSYRGNYGYTF; CDR3nt: TGCAGTTACAGGGGAAACTATGGCTACACCTTC
v_gene: TRBV28; d_gene: .; j_gene: TRBJ2-5; abundance: few; CDR3aa: CASSLGGPRETQYF; CDR3nt: TGTGCCAGCAGTTTAGGTGGTCCTAGAGAGACCCAGTACTTC
v_gene: TRBV2; d_gene: .; j_gene: TRBJ2-2; abundance: .; CDR3aa: CASSLDTGELFF; CDR3nt: TGTGCCAGCAGTCTAGACACCGGGGAGCTGTTTTTT
v_gene: TRBV9; d_gene: .; j_gene: TRBJ2-7; abundance: .; CDR3aa: CASSRFRDSYEQYF; CDR3nt: TGTGCCAGCAGCCGATTCAGGGATTCCTACGAGCAGTACTTC
v_gene: TRBV27; d_gene: .; j_gene: TRBJ2-7; abundance: .; CDR3aa: CASSFNRAAYEQYF; CDR3nt: TGTGCCAGCAGTTTTAACAGGGCGGCCTACGAGCAGTACTTC
v_gene: TRBV7-9; d_gene: TRBD2; j_gene: TRBJ2-7; abundance: .; CDR3aa: CSSSAPAGGITYEQYF; CDR3nt: TGTTCCAGCAGCGCACCAGCGGGGGGGATCACCTACGAGCAGTACTTC
v_gene: TRBV5-8; d_gene: TRBD2; j_gene: TRBJ2-5; abundance: few; CDR3aa: CASSGGRVARETQYF; CDR3nt: TGTGCCAGCAGCGGCGGGAGAGTTGCGAGGGAGACCCAGTACTTC
v_gene: TRBV19; d_gene: .; j_gene: TRBJ1-6; abundance: .; CDR3aa: CASSWTTGDSPLHF; CDR3nt: TGTGCCAGTAGTTGGACAACTGGGGATTCACCCCTCCACTTT
v_gene: TRBV7-6; d_gene: TRBD2; j_gene: TRBJ2-7; abundance: .; CDR3aa: CASSANPMGGSRYEQYF; CDR3nt: TGTGCCAGCAGCGCAAACCCGATGGGCGGGAGTAGGTACGAGCAGTACTTC
v_gene: TRBV9; d_gene: TRBD1; j_gene: TRBJ2-2; abundance: .; CDR3aa: CASSVEGQGMITGELFF; CDR3nt: TGTGCCAGCAGCGTAGAGGGACAGGGAATGATCACCGGGGAGCTGTTTTTT
v_gene: TRBV12-5; d_gene: TRBD2; j_gene: TRBJ2-3; abundance: .; CDR3aa: CASGLGLASSTDTQYF; CDR3nt: TGTGCTAGTGGTTTGGGACTAGCGTCTAGCACAGATACGCAGTATTTT
v_gene: TRBV18; d_gene: .; j_gene: TRBJ2-7; abundance: .; CDR3aa: CASSPTFEAGASRSRYF; CDR3nt: TGTGCCAGCTCACCCACCTTCGAGGCGGGGGCATCGCGCAGCCGGTACTTC
v_gene: TRBV5-4; d_gene: .; j_gene: TRBJ2-7; abundance: .; CDR3aa: CASSLGGNSYEQYF; CDR3nt: TGTGCCAGCAGCTTGGGCGGAAACTCCTACGAGCAGTACTTC
v_gene: TRBV5-6; d_gene: .; j_gene: TRBJ2-1; abundance: .; CDR3aa: CASSLVSSNEQFF; CDR3nt: TGTGCCAGCAGCTTGGTTAGCAGCAATGAGCAGTTCTTC
v_gene: TRBV6-5; d_gene: .; j_gene: TRBJ2-2; abundance: .; CDR3aa: CASSYSDGTGELFF; CDR3nt: TGTGCCAGCAGTTACTCTGACGGGACCGGGGAGCTGTTTTTT
v_gene: TRBV5-1; d_gene: .; j_gene: TRBJ1-3; abundance: .; CDR3aa: CASSLAGRQDSGNTIYF; CDR3nt: TGCGCCAGCAGCTTGGCCGGCCGGCAGGACTCAGGAAACACCATATATTTT
v_gene: TRBV5-5; d_gene: TRBD1; j_gene: TRBJ2-5; abundance: .; CDR3aa: CASSPGQVLQETQYF; CDR3nt: TGTGCCAGCAGCCCTGGACAGGTGCTTCAAGAGACCCAGTACTTC
v_gene: TRBV6-5; d_gene: .; j_gene: TRBJ1-2; abundance: few; CDR3aa: CASSASGGAIGYTF; CDR3nt: TGTGCCAGCAGCGCCTCGGGGGGGGCGATTGGCTACACCTTC
v_gene: TRBV18; d_gene: TRBD2; j_gene: TRBJ2-7; abundance: .; CDR3aa: CASSPGTSGGYEQYF; CDR3nt: TGTGCCAGCTCACCAGGGACTAGCGGCGGGTACGAGCAGTACTTC
v_gene: TRBV4-1; d_gene: TRBD1; j_gene: TRBJ2-1; abundance: .; CDR3aa: CASSHPTRDRANEQFF; CDR3nt: TGCGCCAGCAGCCATCCTACCCGGGACAGGGCCAATGAGCAGTTCTTC
v_gene: TRBV5-1; d_gene: TRBD1; j_gene: TRBJ2-1; abundance: .; CDR3aa: CASSLGDRRNNEQFF; CDR3nt: TGCGCCAGCAGCTTGGGGGACAGGAGAAACAATGAGCAGTTCTTC
v_gene: TRBV11-3; d_gene: .; j_gene: TRBJ2-6; abundance: .; CDR3aa: CASSLNAPFKVPGANVLTF; CDR3nt: TGTGCCAGCAGCTTAAATGCGCCCTTTAAAGTGCCTGGGGCCAACGTCCTGACTTTC
v_gene: TRBV5-1; d_gene: TRBD1; j_gene: TRBJ1-2; abundance: few; CDR3aa: CASSLMYGTAFYGYTF; CDR3nt: TGCGCCAGCAGCCTGATGTACGGGACAGCCTTTTATGGCTACACCTTC
v_gene: TRBV5-1; d_gene: TRBD1; j_gene: TRBJ2-5; abundance: .; CDR3aa: CASRRGGTGEETQYF; CDR3nt: TGCGCCAGCAGGCGTGGAGGGACAGGGGAAGAGACCCAGTACTTC
v_gene: TRBV2; d_gene: TRBD2; j_gene: TRBJ2-7; abundance: .; CDR3aa: CASSEGRPSGGYEQYF; CDR3nt: TGTGCCAGCTCCGAGGGTCGGCCCTCGGGGGGCTACGAGCAGTACTTC
v_gene: TRBV10-3; d_gene: TRBD1; j_gene: TRBJ1-2; abundance: .; CDR3aa: CAISEPDRDGYTF; CDR3nt: TGTGCCATCAGTGAGCCGGACAGGGATGGCTACACCTTC
v_gene: TRBV7-9; d_gene: .; j_gene: TRBJ1-2; abundance: .; CDR3aa: CASSQTGNYGYTF; CDR3nt: TGTGCCAGCAGCCAGACAGGAAACTATGGCTACACCTTC
v_gene: TRBV4-1; d_gene: TRBD1; j_gene: TRBJ2-7; abundance: .; CDR3aa: CASSPRGQGYEQYF; CDR3nt: TGCGCCAGCAGCCCGCGAGGACAGGGCTACGAGCAGTACTTC
v_gene: TRBV7-9; d_gene: TRBD2; j_gene: TRBJ2-5; abundance: .; CDR3aa: CASSFPSGRTETQYF; CDR3nt: TGTGCCAGCAGCTTCCCTAGCGGGAGGACCGAGACCCAGTACTTC
v_gene: TRBV4-1; d_gene: .; j_gene: TRBJ1-2; abundance: .; CDR3aa: CANSQDSQLPYYGYTF; CDR3nt: TGCGCCAACAGCCAAGATTCACAGCTCCCTTACTATGGCTACACCTTC
v_gene: TRBV15; d_gene: TRBD2; j_gene: TRBJ2-1; abundance: .; CDR3aa: CATSRDLAGEQFF; CDR3nt: TGTGCCACCAGCAGAGATTTAGCGGGAGAGCAGTTCTTC
v_gene: TRBV27; d_gene: TRBD2; j_gene: TRBJ2-1; abundance: .; CDR3aa: CASSLLRGSSYNEQFF; CDR3nt: TGTGCCAGCAGTTTATTGCGGGGGAGCTCCTACAATGAGCAGTTCTTC
v_gene: TRBV5-1; d_gene: .; j_gene: TRBJ1-4; abundance: .; CDR3aa: CASSDGQSVYEKLFF; CDR3nt: TGCGCCAGCAGCGATGGACAGTCAGTTTATGAAAAACTGTTTTTT
v_gene: TRBV28; d_gene: TRBD1; j_gene: TRBJ2-5; abundance: .; CDR3aa: CASSSGQGQETQYF; CDR3nt: TGTGCCAGCAGTTCAGGACAGGGTCAAGAGACCCAGTACTTC
v_gene: TRBV28; d_gene: TRBD1; j_gene: TRBJ2-7; abundance: .; CDR3aa: CASSPPGQSPYEQYF; CDR3nt: TGTGCCAGCAGTCCGCCGGGACAGTCTCCCTACGAGCAGTACTTC
v_gene: TRBV28; d_gene: .; j_gene: TRBJ1-5; abundance: .; CDR3aa: CASGLNLYQPQHF; CDR3nt: TGTGCCAGCGGACTGAATCTTTATCAGCCCCAGCATTTT
v_gene: TRBV9; d_gene: TRBD1; j_gene: TRBJ1-3; abundance: few; CDR3aa: CASSVAGTEGNTIYF; CDR3nt: TGTGCCAGCAGCGTAGCCGGGACAGAAGGAAACACCATATATTTT
v_gene: TRBV6-1; d_gene: .; j_gene: TRBJ2-1; abundance: .; CDR3aa: CASSPQETVYTEQFF; CDR3nt: TGTGCCAGCAGTCCCCAGGAGACAGTTTACACTGAGCAGTTCTTC
v_gene: TRBV6-5; d_gene: .; j_gene: TRBJ1-5; abundance: .; CDR3aa: CASSYSLNSNQPQHF; CDR3nt: TGTGCCAGCAGTTACTCCCTAAATAGCAATCAGCCCCAGCATTTT
v_gene: TRBV2; d_gene: TRBD2; j_gene: TRBJ2-1; abundance: .; CDR3aa: CASSEEAGGYNEQFF; CDR3nt: TGTGCCAGCAGTGAAGAAGCGGGGGGATACAATGAGCAGTTCTTC
v_gene: TRBV18; d_gene: .; j_gene: TRBJ1-3; abundance: .; CDR3aa: CASSFEESGNTIYF; CDR3nt: TGTGCCAGCTCATTTGAGGAATCTGGAAACACCATATATTTT
v_gene: TRBV6-1; d_gene: .; j_gene: TRBJ2-3; abundance: .; CDR3aa: CASVRGYSTDTQYF; CDR3nt: TGTGCCAGCGTTAGGGGCTACAGCACAGATACGCAGTATTTT
v_gene: TRBV7-9; d_gene: TRBD1; j_gene: TRBJ2-5; abundance: .; CDR3aa: CASSRVVTGGGTQYF; CDR3nt: TGTGCCAGCAGCCGGGTCGTAACAGGGGGCGGGACCCAGTACTTC